This T cell receptor (beta chain) was recorded in a study of somatic mutations in cytotoxic T cells in rheumatoid arthritis. Study results and limitations: There was no significant difference in CD8+ T-cell clonality between rheumatoid arthritis patients and age-matched healthy controls.

Authors' data handling: After comparison against published virus-specific TCRB sequences, only a few of the patient CD8+ clones larger than 1% turned out to match them. Assay: immunoSEQ multiplex PCR; the TCRdb copy retains only in-frame clones and omits some. For V, J and clone size, that table is used; D and trimming come from the DNA. This table holds tens of thousands of clones, about four fifths found once. As regards this clone: Its matching antigen is unknown.

The TCR comes from an adult with rheumatoid arthritis. Sequencing input: CD8+ T cells sorted from blood.

CDR3 region: CASSRDEKLFF. Written as DNA, the CDR3 is TGTGCCAGCTCAAGGGATGAAAAACTGTTTTTT. This sequence joins TRBV18 and TRBJ1-4; D remains unclear. The germline V and J ends were trimmed by 5 bases and 6 bases, with 4 bases remaining between them. This CDR3 has 11 amino acids. Germline-derived CDR1 and CDR2 are KGHSH and LQKENI.